This T cell receptor beta chain was found in a study of blood T cell repertoires in COVID-19. The wider study: The samples span acute and convalescent COVID-19 from the United States, Italy and Spain. Sources were T cells, B-cell-depleted T cells, or PBMCs; the material itself was cDNA or gDNA.

TCRdb's copy holds only in-frame clones and misses some; the assay was immunoSEQ multiplex PCR. Of about 270,000 clones in the sample, approximately 89% were seen once. V lost 4 bases, J lost 3 bases, and 6 bases stayed unmatched. The length of the CDR3 is 14 residues. From germline, CDR1 is SGHRS and CDR2 YFSETQ. The sample consisted of peripheral blood. This chain connects TRBV5-1 to TRBJ1-1; 7 nucleotides match TRBD1. This clonotype was obtained from a man aged 40-49 years with active or convalescent COVID-19. The DNA for the CDR3 is TGCGCCAGCAGCCGGCGACAGGGCTACACTGAAGCTTTCTTT. Its protein product is CASSRRQGYTEAFF.